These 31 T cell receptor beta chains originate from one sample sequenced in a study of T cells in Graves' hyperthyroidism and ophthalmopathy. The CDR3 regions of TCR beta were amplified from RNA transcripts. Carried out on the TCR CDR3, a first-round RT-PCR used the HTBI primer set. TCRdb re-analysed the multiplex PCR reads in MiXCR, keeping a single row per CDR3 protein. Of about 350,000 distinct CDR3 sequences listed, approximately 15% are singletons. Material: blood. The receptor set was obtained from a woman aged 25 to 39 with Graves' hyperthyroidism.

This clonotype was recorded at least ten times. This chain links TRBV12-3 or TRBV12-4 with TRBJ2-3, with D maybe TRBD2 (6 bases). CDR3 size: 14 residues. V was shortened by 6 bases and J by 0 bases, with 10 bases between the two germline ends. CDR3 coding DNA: TGTGCCAGCAGCAGGAGCGGGAGCACAGATACGCAGTATTTT. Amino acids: CASSRSGSTDTQYF.

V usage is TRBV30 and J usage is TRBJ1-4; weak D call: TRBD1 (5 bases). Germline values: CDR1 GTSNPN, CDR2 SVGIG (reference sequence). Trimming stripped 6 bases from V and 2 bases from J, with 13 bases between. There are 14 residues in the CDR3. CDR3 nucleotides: TGTGCCTGTACCGGGGGGACGACTAATGAAAAACTGTTTTTT. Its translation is CACTGGTTNEKLFF.

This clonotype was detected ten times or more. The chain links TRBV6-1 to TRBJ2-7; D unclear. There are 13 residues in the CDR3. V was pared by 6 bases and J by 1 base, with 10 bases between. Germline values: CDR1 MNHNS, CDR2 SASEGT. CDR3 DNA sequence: TGTGCCAGCAGCCCACTAATATCCTACGAGCAGTACTTC. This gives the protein CASSPLISYEQYF.

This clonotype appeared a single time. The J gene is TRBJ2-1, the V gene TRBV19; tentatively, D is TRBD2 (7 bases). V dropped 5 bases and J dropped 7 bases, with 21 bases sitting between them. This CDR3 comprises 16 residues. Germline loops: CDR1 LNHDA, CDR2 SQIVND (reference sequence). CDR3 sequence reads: CASSSGGGVLWNEQFF. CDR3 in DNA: TGTGCCAGTAGTTCCGGAGGGGGGGTGTTGTGGAATGAGCAGTTCTTC.

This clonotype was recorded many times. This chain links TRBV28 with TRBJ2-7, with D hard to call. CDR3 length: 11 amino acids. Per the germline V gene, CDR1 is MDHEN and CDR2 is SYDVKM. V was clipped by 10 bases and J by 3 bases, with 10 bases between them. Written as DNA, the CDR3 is TGTGCCACGCGACATGTCTACGAGCAGTACTTC. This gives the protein CATRHVYEQYF.

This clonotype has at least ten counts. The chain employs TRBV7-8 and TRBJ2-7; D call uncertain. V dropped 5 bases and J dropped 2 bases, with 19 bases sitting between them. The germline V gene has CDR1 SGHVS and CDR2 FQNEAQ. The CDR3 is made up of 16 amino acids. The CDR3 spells CASSSIPDGETYEQYF. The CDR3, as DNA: TGTGCCAGCAGCAGCATCCCAGACGGCGAAACCTACGAGCAGTACTTC.

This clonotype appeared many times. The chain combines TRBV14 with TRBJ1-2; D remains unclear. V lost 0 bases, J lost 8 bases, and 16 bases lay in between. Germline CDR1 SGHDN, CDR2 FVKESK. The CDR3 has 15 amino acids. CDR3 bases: TGTGCCAGCAGCCAAGATTGGCCCCTTTCGGAAGGCTACACCTTC. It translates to CASSQDWPLSEGYTF.

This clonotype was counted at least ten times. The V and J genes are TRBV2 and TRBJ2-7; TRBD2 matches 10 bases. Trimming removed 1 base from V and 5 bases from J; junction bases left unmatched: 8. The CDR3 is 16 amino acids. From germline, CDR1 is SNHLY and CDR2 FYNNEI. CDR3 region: CASSEGLAGASHEQYF. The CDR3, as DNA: TGTGCCAGCAGTGAAGGTCTAGCGGGAGCGAGCCACGAGCAGTACTTC.

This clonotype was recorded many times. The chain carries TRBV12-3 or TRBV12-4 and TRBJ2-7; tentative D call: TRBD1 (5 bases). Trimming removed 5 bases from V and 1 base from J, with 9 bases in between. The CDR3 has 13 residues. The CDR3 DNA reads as TGTGCCAGCAGTGTAACAGGTTCCTACGAGCAGTACTTC. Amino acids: CASSVTGSYEQYF.

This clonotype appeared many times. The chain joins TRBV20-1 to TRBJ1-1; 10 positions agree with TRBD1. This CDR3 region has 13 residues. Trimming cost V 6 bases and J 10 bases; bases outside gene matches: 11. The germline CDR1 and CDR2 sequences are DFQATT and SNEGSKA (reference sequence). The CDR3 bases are TGCAGTGCCTACACCGGGACAGGGGTTCTAGCTTTCTTT. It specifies CSAYTGTGVLAFF.

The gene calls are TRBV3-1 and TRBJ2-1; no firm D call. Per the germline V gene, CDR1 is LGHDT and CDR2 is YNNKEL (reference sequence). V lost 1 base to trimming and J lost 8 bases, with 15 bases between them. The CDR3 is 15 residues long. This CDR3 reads CASSQVRSRAHEQFF. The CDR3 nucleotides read TGTGCCAGCAGCCAAGTTCGAAGTCGGGCGCATGAGCAGTTCTTC.

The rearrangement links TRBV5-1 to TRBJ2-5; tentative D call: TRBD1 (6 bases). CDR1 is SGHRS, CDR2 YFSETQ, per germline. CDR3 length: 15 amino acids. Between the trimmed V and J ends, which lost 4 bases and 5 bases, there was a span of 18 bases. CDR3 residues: CASSASQGWRETQYF. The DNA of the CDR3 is TGCGCCAGCAGCGCCTCGCAGGGGTGGCGGGAGACCCAGTACTTC.

For the CDR3, the DNA is TGTGCCAGCAACCTAAGGTGGGACAGGCCAAATTCACCCCTCCACTTT. It yields the protein CASNLRWDRPNSPLHF. The chain uses TRBV27 and TRBJ1-6, with TRBD1 matching over 8 bases. This CDR3 is built from 16 residues. Germline values: CDR1 MNHEY, CDR2 SMNVEV (reference sequence). V lost 7 bases and J lost 7; bases outside the gene matches: 12.

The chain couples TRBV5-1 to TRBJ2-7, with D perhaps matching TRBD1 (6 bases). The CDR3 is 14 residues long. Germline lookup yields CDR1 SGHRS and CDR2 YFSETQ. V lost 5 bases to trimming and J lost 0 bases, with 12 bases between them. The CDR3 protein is CASRDQGNSYEQYF. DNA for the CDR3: TGCGCCAGCAGGGATCAGGGGAACTCCTACGAGCAGTACTTC.

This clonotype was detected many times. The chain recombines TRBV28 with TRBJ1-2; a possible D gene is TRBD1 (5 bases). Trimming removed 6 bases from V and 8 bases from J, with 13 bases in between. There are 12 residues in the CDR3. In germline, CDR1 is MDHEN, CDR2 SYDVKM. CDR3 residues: CASRGGSYGYTF. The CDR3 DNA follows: TGTGCCAGCAGGGGGGGGTCGTACGGCTACACCTTC.

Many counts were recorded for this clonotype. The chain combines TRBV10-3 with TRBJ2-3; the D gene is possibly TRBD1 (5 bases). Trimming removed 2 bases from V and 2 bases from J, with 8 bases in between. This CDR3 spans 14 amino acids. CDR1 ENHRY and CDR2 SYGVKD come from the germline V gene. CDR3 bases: TGTGCCATCAGTGAGGGGGCCTACACAGATACGCAGTATTTT. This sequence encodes CAISEGAYTDTQYF.

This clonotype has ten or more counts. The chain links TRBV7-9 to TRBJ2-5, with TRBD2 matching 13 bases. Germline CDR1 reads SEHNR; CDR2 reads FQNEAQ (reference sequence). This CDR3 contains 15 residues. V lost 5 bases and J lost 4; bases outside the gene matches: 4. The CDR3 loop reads CASSDWTSGRETQYF. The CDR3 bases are TGTGCCAGCAGCGACTGGACTAGCGGGAGAGAGACCCAGTACTTC.

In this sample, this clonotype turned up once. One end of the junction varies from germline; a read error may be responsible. The CDR3 DNA reads TGCGCCAGCAGCTTGGACAGTTATAGCAATCGGCCCCAGCATTTT. Translated, it gives CASSLDSYSNRPQHF. This chain links TRBV5-1 with TRBJ1-5; D is unresolved. There are 15 residues in the CDR3. Looked up from germline, CDR1 is SGHRS and CDR2 is YFSETQ.

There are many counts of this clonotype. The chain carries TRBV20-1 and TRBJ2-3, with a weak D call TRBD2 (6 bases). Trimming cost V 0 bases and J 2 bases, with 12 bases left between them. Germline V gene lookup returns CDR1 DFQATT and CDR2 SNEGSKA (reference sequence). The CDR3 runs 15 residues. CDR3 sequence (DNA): TGCAGTGCTAGAGATAGGCGGGGAAACACAGATACGCAGTATTTT. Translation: CSARDRRGNTDTQYF.

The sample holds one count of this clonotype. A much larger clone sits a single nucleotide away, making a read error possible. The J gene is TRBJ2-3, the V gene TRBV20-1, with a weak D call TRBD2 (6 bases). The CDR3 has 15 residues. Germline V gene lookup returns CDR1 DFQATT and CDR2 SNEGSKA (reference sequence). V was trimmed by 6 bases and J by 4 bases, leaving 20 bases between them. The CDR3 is CSALWRDGQADTQYF. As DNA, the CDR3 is TGCAGTGCCCTTTGGCGGGATGGCCAGGCAGATACGCAGTATTTT.

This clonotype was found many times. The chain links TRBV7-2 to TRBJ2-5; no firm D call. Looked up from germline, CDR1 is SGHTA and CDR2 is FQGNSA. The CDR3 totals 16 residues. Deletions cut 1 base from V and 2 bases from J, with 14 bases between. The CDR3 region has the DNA TGTGCCAGCAGCTTAGTTTTTCGGTCAGCTCAAGAGACCCAGTACTTC. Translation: CASSLVFRSAQETQYF.

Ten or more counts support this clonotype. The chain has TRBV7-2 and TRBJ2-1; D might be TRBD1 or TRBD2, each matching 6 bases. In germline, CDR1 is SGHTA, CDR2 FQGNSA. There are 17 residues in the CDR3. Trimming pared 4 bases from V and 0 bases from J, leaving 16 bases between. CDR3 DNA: TGTGCCAGCAGCTCGACTAGGGGGGCGAGCTCCTACAATGAGCAGTTCTTC. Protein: CASSSTRGASSYNEQFF.

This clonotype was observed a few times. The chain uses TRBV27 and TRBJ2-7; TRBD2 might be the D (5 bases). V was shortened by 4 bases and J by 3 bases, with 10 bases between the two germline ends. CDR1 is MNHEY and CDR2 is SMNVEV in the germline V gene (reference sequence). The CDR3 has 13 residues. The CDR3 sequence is CASSSGIYYEQYF. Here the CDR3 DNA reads TGTGCCAGCAGTTCCGGGATCTACTACGAGCAGTACTTC.

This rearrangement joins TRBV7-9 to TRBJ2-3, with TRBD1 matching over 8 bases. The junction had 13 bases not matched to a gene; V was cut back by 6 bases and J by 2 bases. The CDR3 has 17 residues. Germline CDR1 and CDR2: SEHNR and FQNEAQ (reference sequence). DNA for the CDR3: TGTGCCAGCAGGCCAGGGGGCGCCCTGAAATACACAGATACGCAGTATTTT. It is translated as CASRPGGALKYTDTQYF.

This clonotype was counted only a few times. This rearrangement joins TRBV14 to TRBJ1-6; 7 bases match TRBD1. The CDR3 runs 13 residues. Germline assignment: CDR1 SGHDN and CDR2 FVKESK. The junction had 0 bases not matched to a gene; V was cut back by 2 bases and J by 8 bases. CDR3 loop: CASSQTGDSPLHF. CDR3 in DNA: TGTGCCAGCAGCCAAACAGGGGATTCACCCCTCCACTTT.

The CDR3 loop is CASKGEQTQYF. CDR3 coding DNA: TGTGCCAGCAAGGGCGAGCAAACGCAGTATTTT. The gene calls are TRBV2 and TRBJ2-3; D not resolved. Trimming cost V 7 bases and J 9 bases, with 11 bases left between them. The germline V gene encodes CDR1 SNHLY and CDR2 FYNNEI. The CDR3 has 11 residues.

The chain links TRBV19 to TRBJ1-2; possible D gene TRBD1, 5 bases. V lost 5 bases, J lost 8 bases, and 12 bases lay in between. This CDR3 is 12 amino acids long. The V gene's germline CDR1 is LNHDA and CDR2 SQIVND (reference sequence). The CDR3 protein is CASSVGAEGYTF. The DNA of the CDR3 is TGTGCCAGTAGTGTCGGGGCGGAAGGCTACACCTTC.

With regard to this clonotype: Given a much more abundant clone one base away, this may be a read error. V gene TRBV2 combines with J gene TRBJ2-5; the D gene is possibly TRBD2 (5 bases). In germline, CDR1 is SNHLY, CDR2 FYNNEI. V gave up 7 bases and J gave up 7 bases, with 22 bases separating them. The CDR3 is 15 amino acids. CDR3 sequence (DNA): TGTGCCAGCAATAATCCTACTAGTACCCGAGGGACCCAGTACTTC. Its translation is CASNNPTSTRGTQYF. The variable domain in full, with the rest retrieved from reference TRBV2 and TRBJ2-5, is EPEVTQTPSHQVTQMGQEVILRCVPISNHLYFYWYRQILGQKVEFLVSFYNNEISEKSEIFDDQFSVERPDGSNFTLKIRSTKLEDSAMYFCASNNPTSTRGTQYFGPGTRLLVL.

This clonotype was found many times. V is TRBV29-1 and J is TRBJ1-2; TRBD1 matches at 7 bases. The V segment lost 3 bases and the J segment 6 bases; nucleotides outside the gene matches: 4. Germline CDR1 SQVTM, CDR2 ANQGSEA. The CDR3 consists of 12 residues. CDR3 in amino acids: CSVDGTADGYTF. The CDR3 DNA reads TGCAGCGTTGACGGGACAGCCGATGGCTACACCTTC.

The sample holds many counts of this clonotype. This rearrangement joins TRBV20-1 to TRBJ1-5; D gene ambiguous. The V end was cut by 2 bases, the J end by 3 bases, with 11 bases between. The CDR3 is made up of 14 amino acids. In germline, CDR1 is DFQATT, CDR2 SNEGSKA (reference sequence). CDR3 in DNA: TGCAGTGCTAGACCGGAGAATTTCAATCAGCCCCAGCATTTT. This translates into CSARPENFNQPQHF.

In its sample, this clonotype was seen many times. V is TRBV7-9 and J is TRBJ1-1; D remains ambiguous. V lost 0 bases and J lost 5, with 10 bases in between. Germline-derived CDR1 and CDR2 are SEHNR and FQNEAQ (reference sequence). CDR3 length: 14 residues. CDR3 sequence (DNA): TGTGCCAGCAGCTTAGCCGACACAAGAACTGAAGCTTTCTTT. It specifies CASSLADTRTEAFF.